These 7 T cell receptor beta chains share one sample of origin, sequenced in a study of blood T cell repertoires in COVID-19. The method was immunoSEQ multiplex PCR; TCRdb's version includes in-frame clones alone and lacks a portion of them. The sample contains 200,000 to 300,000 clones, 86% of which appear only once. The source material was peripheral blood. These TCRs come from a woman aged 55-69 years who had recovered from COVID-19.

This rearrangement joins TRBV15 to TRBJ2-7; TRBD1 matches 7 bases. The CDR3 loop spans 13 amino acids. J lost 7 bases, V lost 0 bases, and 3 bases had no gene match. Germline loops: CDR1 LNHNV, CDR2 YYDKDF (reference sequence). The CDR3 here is CATSREKDREQYF. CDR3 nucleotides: TGTGCCACCAGCAGAGAGAAGGACAGGGAGCAGTACTTC.

This chain's CDR3 is CASSQWSGTGNTGELFF. The CDR3 DNA reads TGTGCCAGCAGCCAATGGTCCGGGACAGGGAACACCGGGGAGCTGTTTTTT. V and J are TRBV7-9 and TRBJ2-2; TRBD1 matches at 8 bases. The germline gives CDR1 SEHNR, CDR2 FQNEAQ (reference sequence). The trim removed 5 bases at V and 1 base at J, leaving 9 bases unmatched. The CDR3 runs 17 residues.

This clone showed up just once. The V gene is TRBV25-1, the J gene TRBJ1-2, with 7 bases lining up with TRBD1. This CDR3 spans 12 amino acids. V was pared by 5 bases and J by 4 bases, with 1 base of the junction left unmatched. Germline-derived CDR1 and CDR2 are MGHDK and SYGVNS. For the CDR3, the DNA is TGTGCCAGCAGTACAGGGGTCTATGGCTACACCTTC. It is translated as CASSTGVYGYTF.

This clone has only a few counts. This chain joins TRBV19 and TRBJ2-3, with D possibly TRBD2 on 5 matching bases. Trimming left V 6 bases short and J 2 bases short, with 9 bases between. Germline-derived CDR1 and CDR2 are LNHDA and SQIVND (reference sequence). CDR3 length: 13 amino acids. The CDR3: CASRGAATDTQYF. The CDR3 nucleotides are TGTGCCAGTAGGGGAGCGGCCACAGATACGCAGTATTTT.

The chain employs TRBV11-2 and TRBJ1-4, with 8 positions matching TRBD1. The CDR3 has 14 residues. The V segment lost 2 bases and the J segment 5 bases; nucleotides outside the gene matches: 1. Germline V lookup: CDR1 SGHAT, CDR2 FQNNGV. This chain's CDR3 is CASSLRTGNEKLFF. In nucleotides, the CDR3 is TGTGCCAGCAGCTTAAGGACAGGGAATGAAAAACTGTTTTTT.

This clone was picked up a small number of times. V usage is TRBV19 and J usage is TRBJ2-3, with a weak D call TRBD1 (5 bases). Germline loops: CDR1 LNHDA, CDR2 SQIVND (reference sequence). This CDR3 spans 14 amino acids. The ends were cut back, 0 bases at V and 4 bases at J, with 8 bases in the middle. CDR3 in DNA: TGTGCCAGTAGTATAGAAAGGGGATCAGATACGCAGTATTTT. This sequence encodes CASSIERGSDTQYF.

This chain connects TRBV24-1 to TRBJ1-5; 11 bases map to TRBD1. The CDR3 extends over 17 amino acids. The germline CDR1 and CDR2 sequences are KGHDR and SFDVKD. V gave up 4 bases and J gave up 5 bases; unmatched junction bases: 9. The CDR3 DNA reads TGTGCCACCAGTGACCGCCGGACAGGGGGCGATGATCAGCCCCAGCATTTT. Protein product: CATSDRRTGGDDQPQHF.